The next 21 T cell receptor beta chains were all read from a single sample in a study of T cells in Graves' hyperthyroidism and ophthalmopathy. It was RNA transcripts that yielded the amplified TCR beta CDR3 regions. HTBI primers were employed in a first-round RT-PCR of the TCR CDR3. TCRdb fed the multiplex PCR reads into MiXCR, producing one record per CDR3 protein. Of hundreds of thousands of distinct CDR3 sequences listed, roughly 13% are singletons. Sample: blood. All receptors derive from a woman younger than 30 with Graves' hyperthyroidism.

This clonotype was counted ten times or more. The V call is TRBV7-9, the J call TRBJ2-2; TRBD2 aligns across 7 bases. V lost 3 bases and J lost 7; bases outside the gene matches: 8. CDR1 is SEHNR and CDR2 is FQNEAQ in the germline V gene (reference sequence). There are 15 residues in the CDR3. CDR3 nucleotide sequence: TGTGCCAGCAGCTTCACTAGCGAGAGGGTCGGGGAGCTGTTTTTT. As protein: CASSFTSERVGELFF.

This clonotype showed up many times. The chain has TRBV11-2 and TRBJ2-1; 11 bases match TRBD2. V lost 4 bases, J lost 7 bases, and 6 bases stayed unmatched. The germline V gene has CDR1 SGHAT and CDR2 FQNNGV. This CDR3 is 15 amino acids long. The CDR3 DNA reads TGTGCCAGCAGCTATAGCGGGGGGGGATGGAATGAGCAGTTCTTC. Residues: CASSYSGGGWNEQFF.

In this sample, this clonotype turned up many times. The J gene is TRBJ2-2, the V gene TRBV7-9; TRBD2 agrees at 8 bases. V shed 5 bases, J shed 6 bases, and the junction held 2 bases outside the gene matches. Per germline, CDR1 SEHNR and CDR2 FQNEAQ (reference sequence). The CDR3 spans 13 residues. The CDR3 spells CASSLGLAGELFF. The CDR3 nucleotides read TGTGCCAGCAGCCTGGGACTAGCCGGGGAGCTGTTTTTT.

This clonotype was seen ten or more times. This chain connects TRBV27 to TRBJ2-1; no clear D gene. Trimming left V 4 bases short and J 7 bases short, with 8 bases between. Germline V gene sequence: CDR1 MNHEY, CDR2 SMNVEV (reference sequence). CDR3 size: 12 residues. CDR3 DNA: TGTGCCAGCAGTTCCCTCCGTAATGAGCAGTTCTTC. Translating it yields CASSSLRNEQFF.

This clonotype has a count of ten or more. The chain joins TRBV28 to TRBJ2-7, with D hard to call. V was shortened by 6 bases and J by 0 bases, with 18 bases between the two germline ends. Per germline, CDR1 MDHEN and CDR2 SYDVKM. The CDR3 spans 16 residues. CDR3 sequence (DNA): TGTGCCAGCAGCCATAGACGGGCTCCCATCTCCTACGAGCAGTACTTC. Translation: CASSHRRAPISYEQYF.

This clonotype was seen repeatedly, ten times or more. The chain has TRBV28 and TRBJ2-3; 14 nucleotides match TRBD2. This CDR3 is built from 19 residues. Germline CDR1 is MDHEN and CDR2 is SYDVKM. The trim removed 6 bases at V and 2 bases at J, leaving 13 bases unmatched. The CDR3 coding sequence is TGTGCCAGCAGCCTAACTGGACTAGCGGGAGGAACCTTCACAGATACGCAGTATTTT. Protein product: CASSLTGLAGGTFTDTQYF. Looking up the rest from reference TRBV28 and TRBJ2-3 gives the full variable domain: DVKVTQSSRYLVKRTGEKVFLECVQDMDHENMFWYRQDPGLGLRLIYFSYDVKMKEKGDIPEGYSVSREKKERFSLILESASTNQTSMYLCASSLTGLAGGTFTDTQYFGPGTRLTVL.

The DNA for the CDR3 is TGTGCCAGTACCCAGGACACCAGGAACACTGAAGCTTTCTTT. Translated, it gives CASTQDTRNTEAFF. The chain uses TRBV19 and TRBJ1-1; the D gene is possibly TRBD1 (5 bases). The V and J ends lost 7 bases and 1 base respectively, with 13 bases between them. The CDR3 consists of 14 residues. In germline, CDR1 is LNHDA, CDR2 SQIVND (reference sequence).

In this sample, this clonotype turned up many times. The chain links TRBV27 to TRBJ2-3, with 11 bases lining up with TRBD2. Trimming cost V 6 bases and J 0 bases; bases outside gene matches: 11. The CDR3 consists of 18 residues. Germline CDR1 is MNHEY and CDR2 is SMNVEV (reference sequence). CDR3 protein: CASSQGTSGTPSTDTQYF. CDR3 bases: TGTGCCAGCAGCCAGGGGACTAGCGGAACCCCTAGCACAGATACGCAGTATTTT.

This clonotype appeared many times. The chain links TRBV28 to TRBJ2-3; D is possibly TRBD2 (6 bases). V dropped 1 base and J dropped 4 bases, with 9 bases sitting between them. Germline V gene lookup returns CDR1 MDHEN and CDR2 SYDVKM. The CDR3 length is 14 residues. The CDR3 DNA reads TGTGCCAGCAGTTTATACGGGGGTTCAGATACGCAGTATTTT. Translating it yields CASSLYGGSDTQYF.

This clonotype occurred many times. This chain joins TRBV28 and TRBJ2-7; tentative D call: TRBD2 (6 bases). The ends were cut back, 5 bases at V and 0 bases at J, with 11 bases in the middle. Germline V lookup: CDR1 MDHEN, CDR2 SYDVKM. The CDR3 has 14 residues. DNA of the CDR3: TGTGCCAGCAGTCTAGCGCAGAGCTCCTACGAGCAGTACTTC. Encoded protein: CASSLAQSSYEQYF.

This clonotype was detected many times. The chain carries TRBV5-8 and TRBJ2-3; unclear D gene. Between the trimmed V and J ends, which lost 1 base and 7 bases, there was a span of 4 bases. CDR1 and CDR2 from the germline V gene are SGHTS and YDEGEE. The CDR3 length is 11 residues. CDR3 nucleotides: TGTGCCAGCAGCTTGTTGAATACGCAGTATTTT. Translation gives CASSLLNTQYF.

Ten or more counts support this clonotype. The rearrangement links TRBV18 to TRBJ2-3, with D tentatively TRBD1 or TRBD2 (5 bases each). V lost 3 bases, J lost 4 bases, and 11 bases lay in between. The CDR3 consists of 14 residues. The germline V gene encodes CDR1 KGHSH and CDR2 LQKENI. CDR3 sequence (DNA): TGTGCCAGCTCACCCCCCGAGGGGCCAGATACGCAGTATTTT. Translated: CASSPPEGPDTQYF.

The table lists this clonotype with many counts. The chain uses TRBV20-1 and TRBJ2-5; 10 bases agree with TRBD2. This CDR3 region has 15 residues. Looked up from germline, CDR1 is DFQATT and CDR2 is SNEGSKA (reference sequence). The V segment lost 3 bases and the J segment 4 bases; nucleotides outside the gene matches: 8. Written as DNA, the CDR3 is TGCAGTGCTAGTGACGAGCGGGAGGGGGGAGAGACCCAGTACTTC. Translating gives CSASDEREGGETQYF.

Ten or more counts support this clonotype. V and J are TRBV15 and TRBJ2-1; TRBD2 aligns across 12 bases. CDR3 length equals 16 residues. The germline V gene has CDR1 LNHNV and CDR2 YYDKDF (reference sequence). Losses at the gene ends were 3 bases for V and 8 bases for J; bases not matched to a gene: 8. The CDR3 DNA reads TGTGCCACCAGCAGGACTAGCGGGAGTCATAGTGATGAGCAGTTCTTC. This sequence encodes CATSRTSGSHSDEQFF.

This clonotype was counted a few times. CDR3 coding DNA: TGTGCCAGTAGTGTCAGACAGGGGCCGATGAACGAGCAGTACTTC. It yields the protein CASSVRQGPMNEQYF. V usage is TRBV19 and J usage is TRBJ2-7; 8 nucleotides line up with TRBD1. CDR1 is LNHDA and CDR2 is SQIVND in the germline V gene (reference sequence). V shed 5 bases, J shed 5 bases, and the junction held 11 bases outside the gene matches. The length of the CDR3 is 15 residues.

This clonotype was seen a few times. The chain links TRBV24-1 to TRBJ2-5; no firm D call. Germline V gene lookup returns CDR1 KGHDR and CDR2 SFDVKD. The CDR3 consists of 14 residues. The V end lost 4 bases, the J end lost 5 bases, and 13 bases lay between the germline ends. CDR3 sequence (DNA): TGTGCCACCAGTGAGGACCCAGTTGACGAGACCCAGTACTTC. It specifies CATSEDPVDETQYF.

This clonotype has just a few counts. The CDR3 coding sequence is TGTGCCAGCAGTTTCCCCCTCGAGACTGAAGCTTTCTTT. It codes for CASSFPLETEAFF. This chain joins TRBV28 and TRBJ1-1; D remains unclear. The CDR3 has 13 residues. Germline CDR1 is MDHEN and CDR2 is SYDVKM. Trimming cost V 3 bases and J 5 bases, with 10 bases left between them.

In its sample, this clonotype was seen many times. This chain connects TRBV12-3 or TRBV12-4 to TRBJ2-1, with 9 bases that match TRBD2. CDR3 size: 15 residues. J was trimmed by 8 bases and V by 5 bases; bases with no gene match: 10. The CDR3 loop reads CASSDGLALGYEQFF. For the CDR3, the DNA is TGTGCCAGCAGTGACGGACTAGCGTTAGGCTATGAGCAGTTCTTC.

The CDR3, as DNA: TGTGCCAGCAGTTTCACCGCAGGGGGCGCTCCCTATAATTCACCCCTCCACTTT. It codes for CASSFTAGGAPYNSPLHF. The chain combines TRBV27 with TRBJ1-6, with 8 nucleotides matching TRBD1. J was trimmed by 2 bases and V by 3 bases; bases with no gene match: 9. The V gene's germline CDR1 is MNHEY and CDR2 SMNVEV (reference sequence). The CDR3 sequence is 18 residues long.

This clonotype was seen many times. The chain joins TRBV12-3 or TRBV12-4 to TRBJ1-1; 8 nucleotides agree with TRBD1. There are 14 residues in the CDR3. The J segment lost 5 bases and the V segment lost 5 bases, leaving 7 bases of the junction unmatched. CDR3 in amino acids: CASSQQGGWTEAFF. CDR3 nucleotide sequence: TGTGCCAGCAGTCAACAGGGGGGATGGACTGAAGCTTTCTTT.

This clonotype was counted only a few times. The gene calls are TRBV19 and TRBJ2-6, with TRBD1 identical over 10 bases. V shed 4 bases and J 0 bases; nucleotides not matched to a gene: 12. Per the germline V gene, CDR1 is LNHDA and CDR2 is SQIVND (reference sequence). This CDR3 spans 20 amino acids. The CDR3 nucleotides read TGTGCCAGTAGTACGCGACAGGGGGCTGTCTCGAACTCTGGGGCCAACGTCCTGACTTTC. It encodes CASSTRQGAVSNSGANVLTF.